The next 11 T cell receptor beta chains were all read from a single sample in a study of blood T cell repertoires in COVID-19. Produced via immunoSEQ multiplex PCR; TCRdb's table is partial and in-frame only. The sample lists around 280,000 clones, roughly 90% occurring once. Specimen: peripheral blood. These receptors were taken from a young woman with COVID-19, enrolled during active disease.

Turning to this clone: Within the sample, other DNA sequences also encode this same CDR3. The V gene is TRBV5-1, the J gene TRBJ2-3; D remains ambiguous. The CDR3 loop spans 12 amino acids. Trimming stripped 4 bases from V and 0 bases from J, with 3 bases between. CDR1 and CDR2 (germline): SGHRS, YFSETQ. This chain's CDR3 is CASSLSTDTQYF. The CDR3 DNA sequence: TGCGCCAGCAGCCTCAGCACAGATACGCAGTATTTT.

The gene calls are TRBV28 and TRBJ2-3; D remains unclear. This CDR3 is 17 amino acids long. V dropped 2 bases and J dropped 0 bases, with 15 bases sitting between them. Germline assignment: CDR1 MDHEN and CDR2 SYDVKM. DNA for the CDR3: TGTGCCAGCAGTTTACTAGGAGCCAAGACTAGCACAGATACGCAGTATTTT. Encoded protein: CASSLLGAKTSTDTQYF.

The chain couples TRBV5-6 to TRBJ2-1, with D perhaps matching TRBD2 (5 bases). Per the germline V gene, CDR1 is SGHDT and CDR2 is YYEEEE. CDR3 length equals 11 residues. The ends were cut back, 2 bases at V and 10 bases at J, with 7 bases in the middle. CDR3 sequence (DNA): TGTGCCAGCAGCTTCGGGGTAGAGCAGTTCTTC. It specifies CASSFGVEQFF. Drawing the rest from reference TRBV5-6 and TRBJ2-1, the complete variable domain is DAGVTQSPTHLIKTRGQQVTLRCSPKSGHDTVSWYQQALGQGPQFIFQYYEEEERQRGNFPDRFSGHQFPNYSSELNVNALLLGDSALYLCASSFGVEQFFGPGTRLTVL.

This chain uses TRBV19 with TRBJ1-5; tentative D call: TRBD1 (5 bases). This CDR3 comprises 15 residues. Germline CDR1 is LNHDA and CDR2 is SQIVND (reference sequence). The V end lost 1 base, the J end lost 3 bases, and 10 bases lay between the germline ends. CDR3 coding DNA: TGTGCCAGTAGTATAGCGCAAGGACACAATCAGCCCCAGCATTTT. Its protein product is CASSIAQGHNQPQHF.

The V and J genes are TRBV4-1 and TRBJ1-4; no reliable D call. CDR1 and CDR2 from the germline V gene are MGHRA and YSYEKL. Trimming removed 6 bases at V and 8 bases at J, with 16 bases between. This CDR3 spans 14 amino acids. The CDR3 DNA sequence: TGCGCCAGCAGGTTGGAGGCCCCGACGGAAAAACTGTTTTTT. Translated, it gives CASRLEAPTEKLFF.

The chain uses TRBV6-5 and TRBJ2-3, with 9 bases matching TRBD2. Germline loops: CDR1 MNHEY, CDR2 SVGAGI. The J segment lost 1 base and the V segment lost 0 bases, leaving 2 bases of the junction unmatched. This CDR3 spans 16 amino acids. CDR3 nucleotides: TGTGCCAGCAGTTACTCTTTAGCGGGGGGCACAGATACGCAGTATTTT. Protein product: CASSYSLAGGTDTQYF.

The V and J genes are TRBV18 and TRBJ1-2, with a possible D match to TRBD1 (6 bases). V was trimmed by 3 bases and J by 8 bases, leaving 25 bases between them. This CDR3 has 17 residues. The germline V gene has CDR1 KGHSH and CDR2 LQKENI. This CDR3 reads CASSPTIGQGRSKGYTF. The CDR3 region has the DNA TGTGCCAGCTCACCCACCATAGGGCAGGGGAGATCGAAAGGCTACACCTTC. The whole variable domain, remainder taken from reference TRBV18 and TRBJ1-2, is NAGVMQNPRHLVRRRGQEARLRCSPMKGHSHVYWYRQLPEEGLKFMVYLQKENIIDESGMPKERFSAEFPKEGPSILRIQQVVRGDSAAYFCASSPTIGQGRSKGYTFGSGTRLTVV.

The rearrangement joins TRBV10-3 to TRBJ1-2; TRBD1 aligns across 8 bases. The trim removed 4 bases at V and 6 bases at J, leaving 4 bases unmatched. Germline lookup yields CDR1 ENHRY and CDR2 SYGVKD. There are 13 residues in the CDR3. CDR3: CAISGQGRDGYTF. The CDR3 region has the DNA TGTGCCATCAGTGGACAGGGGAGGGATGGCTACACCTTC.

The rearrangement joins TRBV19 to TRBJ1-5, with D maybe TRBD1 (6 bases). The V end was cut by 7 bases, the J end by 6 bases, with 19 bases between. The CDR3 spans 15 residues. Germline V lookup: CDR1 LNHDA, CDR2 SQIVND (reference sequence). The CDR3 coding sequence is TGTGCCAGTAAGGTCGAAGGGGGACATGGTCAGCCCCAGCATTTT. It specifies CASKVEGGHGQPQHF.

Here the CDR3 DNA reads TGTGCCAGCAGTTACTCTCGAGCAGGGAATTCACCCCTCCACTTT. It translates to CASSYSRAGNSPLHF. V is TRBV6-5 and J is TRBJ1-6, with D possibly matching TRBD1 (5 bases). Germline V gene data show CDR1 as MNHEY and CDR2 as SVGAGI. The CDR3 consists of 15 residues. Trimming pared 0 bases from V and 7 bases from J, leaving 10 bases between.

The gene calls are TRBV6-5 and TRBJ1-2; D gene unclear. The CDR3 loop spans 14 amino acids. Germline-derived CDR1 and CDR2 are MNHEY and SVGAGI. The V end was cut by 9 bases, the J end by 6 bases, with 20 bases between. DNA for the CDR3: TGTGCCAGTCCGACGGGGAGGATGTCCGATGGCTACACCTTC. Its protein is CASPTGRMSDGYTF.